This is a list of T cell receptor beta chains from one sample in a study of identical twins. TCRdb re-derived calls from the 5' RACE reads in MiXCR, one entry per CDR3 protein. The sample shows 400,000 to 550,000 distinct CDR3 sequences, around 20% of them seen only once. Another study also made use of these data, one on T cells expressing NK-cell markers.

Sequencing used CD4+ T cells sorted from blood. The receptors originated from a woman in her late teens or twenties in good health. CDR3s leave out the opening cysteine and the closing phenylalanine or tryptophan. Clone size, where shown, is once, few, many, or a class for clones that have expanded.

clone_size	v_call	cdr3_length	j_call	cdr3_aa
.	TRBV20-1	9	TRBJ2-5	SASPGDDQY
few	TRBV6-5	12	TRBJ2-3	ASSWDLPTDTQY
.	TRBV4-2	12	TRBJ2-7	ASSQVGQFYEQY
few	TRBV9	11	TRBJ2-3	ASSVDFGGTQY
.	TRBV7-9	12	TRBJ1-1	ASSLDSGSVEAF
few	TRBV7-2	10	TRBJ1-2	ASSLREGRNT
few	TRBV7-8	13	TRBJ2-1	ATKAERGFYNEQF
few	TRBV6-1	12	TRBJ2-3	ASSWGPNRATQY
few	TRBV5-1	13	TRBJ2-2	ASATRPGGTGELF
.	TRBV10-3	12	TRBJ2-7	AISAPGTGGEQY
.	TRBV27	11	TRBJ1-1	ASMGVLNTEAF
few	TRBV20-1	12	TRBJ1-6	SARDSGPNSPLH
.	TRBV3-1	13	TRBJ1-1	ASSQGTIRGTEAF
few	TRBV13	12	TRBJ2-3	ASSLTRIGDTQY
.	TRBV7-8	13	TRBJ2-1	ASSFEPDKGDEQF
many	TRBV7-8	17	TRBJ2-1	ASSYHGGLAGHFYNEQF
.	TRBV2	12	TRBJ2-5	ASSDFRGKETQY
.	TRBV30	10	TRBJ2-7	AWSVRGFEQY
few	TRBV7-2	14	TRBJ2-7	ASSLATGGISYEQY
once	TRBV5-1	13	TRBJ2-3	ASRAAGDSTDTQY
.	TRBV7-3	14	TRBJ2-3	ASSPPSGGATDTQY
.	TRBV10-3	12	TRBJ2-3	AISERTATDTQY
few	TRBV3-1	14	TRBJ2-5	ASSQAGSGVQETQY
few	TRBV6-2/TRBV6-3	14	TRBJ2-1	ASVHGGQRRYNEQF
.	TRBV5-1	12	TRBJ2-1	ASSLRQGMNEQF
few	TRBV29-1	9	TRBJ2-5	SVLRGETQY
few	TRBV20-1	13	TRBJ1-6	SARSLKGVQPPLH
.	TRBV12-3/TRBV12-4	13	TRBJ1-2	ASSLLGGIAYGYT
.	TRBV3-1	10	TRBJ1-2	ASRRGAGGYT
many	TRBV10-3	12	TRBJ2-3	AISETAARDTQY
many	TRBV5-1	11	TRBJ1-1	ASSNGQGAPAF
.	TRBV4-2	14	TRBJ2-1	ASSQGRGPPRDEQF
.	TRBV18	12	TRBJ2-6	ASSPRPGANVLT
many	TRBV29-1	10	TRBJ2-1	SVGAGLNEQF
.	TRBV21-1	12	TRBJ2-7	ASSPQAGVWAQY
few	TRBV5-1	14	TRBJ2-1	ASSFGAGGRRNEQF
few	TRBV29-1	16	TRBJ2-1	SVDRGRRRGSRGNEQF
.	TRBV30	11	TRBJ2-7	AWGRNPSYEQY
few	TRBV20-1	10	TRBJ2-1	SADRVMGEQF
.	TRBV5-5	10	TRBJ2-5	ASSIAQETQY
.	TRBV20-1	11	TRBJ2-3	SAGTLSQDTQY
.	TRBV2	11	TRBJ2-2	ASSDGGNGELF
few	TRBV11-2	13	TRBJ2-7	ASRRGGNPSYEQY
.	TRBV7-9	13	TRBJ2-4	ASSLAGRGTDIQY
few	TRBV6-5	14	TRBJ2-1	ASSSLHRAGGREQF
few	TRBV6-1	12	TRBJ1-1	ASTGGQGPREAF
.	TRBV6-5	11	TRBJ2-5	ASSYVERETQY